This T cell receptor beta chain was sequenced in a study of CD8 T cells in ankylosing spondylitis. Study-wide findings and caveats: Disease-linked clones were CD8+ and relatively rare in peripheral blood.

This CDR3 is 14 amino acids long. From germline, CDR1 is LGHNA and CDR2 YSLEER. Trimming cost V 0 bases and J 7 bases, with 9 bases left between them. To note about this clonotype: The antigen remains unidentified.

TCRdb analysed the 5' RACE reads with MiXCR anew, one entry per CDR3 protein. The repertoire holds 150,000 to 200,000 distinct CDR3 sequences, with around a tenth as singletons. The source of this sequence is a female donor with ankylosing spondylitis or in good health (not recorded which). The chain combines TRBV4-3 with TRBJ2-2; D is uncertain. Sequencing was done on a sample of blood, either unsorted or a sorted T cell fraction (not recorded which). CDR3 bases: TGCGCCAGCAGCCAAGAGTGGTCGGGCGGGGAGCTGTTTTTT. Translating gives CASSQEWSGGELFF.